Listed below are T cell receptor beta chains from one sample, sequenced in a study of T cell responses to AZD1222 COVID-19 vaccine. The table came from immunoSEQ multiplex PCR; TCRdb's copy has only in-frame clones and leaves some out. The sample contains around 110,000 clones, about 92% of which appear only once. The source material was peripheral blood, sampled 28 days after the second AZD1222 dose. Receptor source: an adult who received the AZD1222 COVID-19 vaccine. Both conserved end residues are part of each CDR3.

j_call	v_call	cdr3_aa
TRBJ1-2	TRBV6-2/TRBV6-3	CASSKQGDGYTF
TRBJ1-6	TRBV28	CASSTTGGWQSPLHF
TRBJ1-2	TRBV5-1	CASSPDGGDYGYTF
TRBJ2-2	TRBV7-9	CASSSQGNGELFF
TRBJ1-5	TRBV19	CASRDSLDNQPQHF
TRBJ1-1	TRBV28	CASSSPGFEAFF
TRBJ1-2	TRBV30	CAWIRQGVDGYTF
TRBJ1-2	TRBV24-1	CATSEAGGDAYGYTF
TRBJ1-1	TRBV10-3	CAISQEPSFEAFF
TRBJ1-1	TRBV4-2	CASSLPVREISNTEAFF
TRBJ1-5	TRBV2	CASNFRERQPQHF
TRBJ1-2	TRBV2	CAGTDRALYGYTF
TRBJ2-7	TRBV2	CASRRDRFYEQYF
TRBJ2-1	TRBV19	CATGRPSYNEQFF
TRBJ1-1	TRBV18	CASSPQGPTEAFF
TRBJ2-1	TRBV7-3	CASSLASGRASMGEQFF
TRBJ2-5	TRBV2	CASSVQETQYF
TRBJ2-3	TRBV19	CASTLTDTQYF
TRBJ1-1	TRBV18	CASSSSRVPATEAFF
TRBJ1-2	TRBV12-5	CASGLDRGYGYTF
TRBJ1-4	TRBV4-1	CASSPGTRSGEKLFF
TRBJ2-7	TRBV19	CASSPPGQGAYEQYF
TRBJ2-1	TRBV9	CASSEPTGTSNEQFF
TRBJ2-4	TRBV28	CASTSLAGVSKNIQYF
TRBJ1-5	TRBV7-2	CASSSGTGGVWPQHF
TRBJ1-5	TRBV5-4	CASSADGTGGQPQHF
TRBJ2-3	TRBV9	CASSLRLADARDTQYF
TRBJ1-3	TRBV3-1/TRBV3-2	CAAGSNIQLSGNTIYF
TRBJ1-1	TRBV9	CASSVRGLTEAFF